These T cell receptor beta chains were read from a single sample in a study of T cells expressing NK-cell markers. TCRdb reprocessed the 5' RACE reads; each CDR3 protein has one entry and no DNA is given. This sample contains 350,000 to 400,000 distinct CDR3 sequences. Material for sequencing was blood T cells: a sorted CD56 or NKG2C T cell subset, CD4+ or CD8+ T cells, or bulk PBMC T cells (not recorded which). Every receptor here comes from a woman in her fifties or sixties in good health. Each CDR3 is given with its conserved first and last residue.

V: TRBV12-3/TRBV12-4; J: TRBJ2-3; CDR3: CASSSSLRGVSTDTQYF
V: TRBV5-1; J: TRBJ2-1; CDR3: CASSPGLAGTAVYNEQFF
V: TRBV10-3; J: TRBJ2-1; CDR3: CAISESTGVGSYNEQFF
V: TRBV10-3; J: TRBJ2-2; CDR3: CAILAPNTGELFF
V: TRBV3-1; J: TRBJ2-7; CDR3: CASSQAPAIEQYF
V: TRBV7-9; J: TRBJ2-2; CDR3: CASSPRLAGAFANTGELFF
V: TRBV4-1; J: TRBJ2-1; CDR3: CASSRTGLAGGGDNEQFF
V: TRBV5-1; J: TRBJ2-1; CDR3: CASSLGQSTGGDEQFF
V: TRBV12-3/TRBV12-4; J: TRBJ2-1; CDR3: CASSLMPPGLAGGEQFF
V: TRBV11-3; J: TRBJ2-2; CDR3: CASSLDLRGVPAAGELFF
V: TRBV14; J: TRBJ2-5; CDR3: CASSRKGGFGETQYF
V: TRBV2; J: TRBJ1-2; CDR3: CASIPLTQGGYTF
V: TRBV21-1; J: TRBJ2-3; CDR3: CASSGQMGLAGQISPTDTQYF
V: TRBV7-7; J: TRBJ2-7; CDR3: CASSSGQAESYEQYF
V: TRBV7-8; J: TRBJ2-6; CDR3: CASSLVRGSSGANVLTF
V: TRBV9; J: TRBJ2-7; CDR3: CASSGRSYEQYF
V: TRBV11-1; J: TRBJ2-3; CDR3: CASSLEAGSRGDTQYF
V: TRBV19; J: TRBJ2-1; CDR3: CASSLGQGPHLYNEQFF
V: TRBV20-1; J: TRBJ1-1; CDR3: CSATPAGVGTEAFF
V: TRBV3-1; J: TRBJ2-6; CDR3: CASSQDLQPSGANVLTF